This T cell receptor beta chain was identified during a study of cytomegalovirus exposure and HLA in healthy donors. Study-level information: The 666 first-cohort repertoires shared a platform with the 120 or so validation repertoires, as reported in a later analysis. Whole-study findings and limits: TCR clusters originating in the first cohort tended to co-occur in the 100 to 150 validation repertoires, according to a later analysis. The listing of 150 or so TCR beta chains classed them as cytomegalovirus-associated.

Clones were read by immunoSEQ multiplex PCR, and TCRdb kept only the in-frame ones, dropping some. Here the sample spans about 49,000 clones, nearly 95% being singletons. This CDR3 is built from 15 residues. Looked up from germline, CDR1 is MNHEY and CDR2 is SVGAGI. Deletions cut 4 bases from V and 3 bases from J, with 16 bases between. This clone has a single count. Its specificity is not known. The receptor comes from a woman younger than 35 in good health and CMV-seropositive. Sequencing used PBMCs. The chain recombines TRBV6-5 with TRBJ2-7, with a tentative D call TRBD2 (6 bases). CDR3 sequence reads: CASSSPGDPDYEQYF. The CDR3 nucleotides are TGTGCCAGCAGTTCTCCGGGAGATCCAGACTACGAGCAGTACTTC.